The sequence of this T cell receptor (beta chain) was determined in a study of blood T cell repertoires in COVID-19 (dated by TCRdb to the early 2020s). Looking at the study overall: Samples covering the acute and convalescent phases of COVID-19 were provided by collaborators in the United States, Italy and Spain. The repertoires were made available in a free public database intended to serve as a resource for research on the immune response to SARS-CoV-2. A de-identified subject ID, COVID-19 status, age in years and sex were almost always included in the sample metadata. Subjects who had been exposed to COVID-19, were actively infected with it, or had recovered from it provided the deeply sampled blood TCRbeta repertoires that made up the dataset. Samples were obtained from the ongoing ImmuneRACE study (first 160 participants) and from over a thousand subjects provided by 6 global collaborators. Where HLA class I and class II types were available, the types were taken from metadata supplied by the sample provider, not from assay-based typing. The material from the prospective study consisted of cDNA or gDNA derived from T cells, B-cell-depleted T cells, or PBMCs.

CDR1 and CDR2 are read off the germline V gene as SGHRS and YFSETQ. The germline V and J ends show losses of 3 bases and 6 bases respectively, and no gene match explains 4 bases of the junction. The CDR3, cysteine through phenylalanine, is 13 amino acids long. The only DNA kept is the CDR3, 39 bases in frame from the first base. Each collaborating institution followed its own protocols to collect whole blood in K2EDTA tubes. For TCRbeta analysis, collaborators shipped samples as frozen whole blood, isolated PBMCs, or DNA extracted from either of those sample types. To note about this clone: Its cognate antigen has yet to be identified. Base qualities are not recorded, but no much larger clone differs from it by a single base.

TCRbeta CDR3 regions were amplified from genomic DNA by means of the immunoSEQ Assay, a bias-controlled multiplex PCR. The published analysis was carried out like this. Within the assay, amplification of reference gene primers was used to estimate how many nucleated cells each sample contained. To quantify the absolute abundance of each unique TCRbeta CDR3 rearrangement, sequence reads were collapsed and filtered. For each sample, productive Simpson clonality was calculated by taking the square root of Simpson's diversity index across productive rearrangements. TCRdb mirrors the immuneACCESS table, restricted to in-frame sequences. Some clones are absent from its copies; in checked studies, under half trace to an unresolved V gene, and the reason for the others is unknown. The V and J calls and clone size are taken from that table; D and trimming were inferred from the DNA. The sample records around 150,000 clones, roughly 90% of which are singletons. Less than 4.5% of the sample goes to the ten largest clones.

What the authors observed across the whole study: How much clinical and demographic metadata was included differed by source and by participant, and the metadata was provided uncurated.

This receptor was taken from an older woman with active or convalescent COVID-19. The chain was built from TRBV5-1 and TRBJ2-7; the central 9 bases match TRBD1. The source material was peripheral blood. The base sequence is TGCGCCAGCAGCTCTGGGACAGGGTCCGAGCAGTACTTC. Translated, this gives CASSSGTGSEQYF.